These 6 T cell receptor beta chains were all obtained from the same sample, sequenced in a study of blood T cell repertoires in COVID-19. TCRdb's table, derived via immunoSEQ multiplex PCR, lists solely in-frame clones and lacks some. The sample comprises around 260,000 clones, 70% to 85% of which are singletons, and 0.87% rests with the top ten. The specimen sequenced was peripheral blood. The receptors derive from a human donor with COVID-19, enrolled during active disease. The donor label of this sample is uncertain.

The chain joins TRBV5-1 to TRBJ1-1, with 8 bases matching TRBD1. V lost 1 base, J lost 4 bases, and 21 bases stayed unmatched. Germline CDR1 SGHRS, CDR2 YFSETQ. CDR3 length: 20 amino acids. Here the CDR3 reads CASSLSGVWQGAFLSTEAFF. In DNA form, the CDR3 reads TGCGCCAGCAGCTTGAGTGGCGTGTGGCAGGGGGCGTTTTTGAGCACTGAAGCTTTCTTT. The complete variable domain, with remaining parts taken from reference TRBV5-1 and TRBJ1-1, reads KAGVTQTPRYLIKTRGQQVTLSCSPISGHRSVSWYQQTPGQGLQFLFEYFSETQRNKGNFPGRFSGRQFSNSRSEMNVSTLELGDSALYLCASSLSGVWQGAFLSTEAFFGQGTRLTVV.

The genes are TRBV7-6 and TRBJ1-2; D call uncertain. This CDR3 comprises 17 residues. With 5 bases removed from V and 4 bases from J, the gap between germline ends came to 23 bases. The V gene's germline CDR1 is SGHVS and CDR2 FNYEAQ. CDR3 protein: CASSGATNYLHLYGYTF. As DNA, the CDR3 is TGTGCCAGCAGCGGAGCGACTAATTACCTTCACCTCTATGGCTACACCTTC.

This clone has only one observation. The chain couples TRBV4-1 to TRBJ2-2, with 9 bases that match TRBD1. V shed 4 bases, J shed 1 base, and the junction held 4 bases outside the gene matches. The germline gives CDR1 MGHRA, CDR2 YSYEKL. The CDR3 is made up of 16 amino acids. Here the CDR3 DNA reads TGCGCCAGCAGCCTTGACAGGGGGGAGAACACCGGGGAGCTGTTTTTT. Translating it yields CASSLDRGENTGELFF.

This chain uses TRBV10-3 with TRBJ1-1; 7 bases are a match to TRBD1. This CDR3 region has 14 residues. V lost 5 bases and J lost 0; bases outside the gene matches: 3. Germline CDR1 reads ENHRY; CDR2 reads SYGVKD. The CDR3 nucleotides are TGTGCCATCAGTATGGGACAGTTGAACACTGAAGCTTTCTTT. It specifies CAISMGQLNTEAFF.

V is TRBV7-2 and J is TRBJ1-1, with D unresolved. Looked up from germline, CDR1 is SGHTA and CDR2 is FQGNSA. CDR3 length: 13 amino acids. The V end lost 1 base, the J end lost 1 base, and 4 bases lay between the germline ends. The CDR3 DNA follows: TGTGCCAGCAGCTTAGTCAAGAACACTGAAGCTTTCTTT. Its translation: CASSLVKNTEAFF.

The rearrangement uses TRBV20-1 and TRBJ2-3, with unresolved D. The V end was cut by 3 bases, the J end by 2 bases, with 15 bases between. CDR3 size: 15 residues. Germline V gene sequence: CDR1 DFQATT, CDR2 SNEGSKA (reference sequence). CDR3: CSASGSAYPTDTQYF. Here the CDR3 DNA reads TGCAGTGCTAGTGGCAGTGCATACCCCACAGATACGCAGTATTTT.